This T cell receptor beta chain is from a study of T cells after yellow fever vaccination. Study observations and caveats: Clonotypes appearing in both CD4 and CD8 compartments existed, and their share was small.

In making TCR cDNA, 5'RACE template switching added a universal primer site and UMIs to it. TCRdb used MiXCR to reprocess the 5' RACE reads, holding one entry per CDR3 protein. The sample gives almost 600,000 distinct CDR3 sequences, roughly 12% of which show up once; about 14% is in the top ten. There are many counts of this clonotype. Its antigen is unidentified. The V end was cut by 0 bases, the J end by 1 base, with 6 bases between. This CDR3 is built from 14 residues. Germline CDR1 and CDR2: MNHEY and SVGAGI. The V and J genes are TRBV6-5 and TRBJ1-1, with D unresolved. The sequenced sample was PBMCs, obtained on the day of the yellow fever booster vaccination. The sequence was obtained from a man younger than 45 who received the YFV17D yellow fever vaccine. The CDR3 spells CASSYSPGNTEAFF. CDR3 bases: TGTGCCAGCAGTTACTCTCCGGGGAACACTGAAGCTTTCTTT.